The source of this T cell receptor (beta chain) is a study of blood T cells in healthy people across ages. A second 7 to 11 cycle PCR used barcoded and J-beta primers. Each CDR3 protein gets one entry after TCRdb re-called the 5' RACE reads with MiXCR. The sample comprises 600,000 to 800,000 distinct CDR3 sequences, approximately 52% of which are singletons, and about 14% rests with the top ten. Material: blood. The TCR originated in a woman of 80 years or more in good health.

The CDR3 region has the DNA TGTGCCAGCAGCCAAGGAGGGACTAGCGCCAATGAGCAGTTCTTC. This encodes CASSQGGTSANEQFF. This chain connects TRBV4-2 to TRBJ2-1, with 10 nucleotides matching TRBD2. The CDR3 length is 15 residues. The germline CDR1 and CDR2 sequences are LGHNA and YNFKEQ. Unmatched junction bases numbered 3, after V lost 1 base and J lost 6 bases.